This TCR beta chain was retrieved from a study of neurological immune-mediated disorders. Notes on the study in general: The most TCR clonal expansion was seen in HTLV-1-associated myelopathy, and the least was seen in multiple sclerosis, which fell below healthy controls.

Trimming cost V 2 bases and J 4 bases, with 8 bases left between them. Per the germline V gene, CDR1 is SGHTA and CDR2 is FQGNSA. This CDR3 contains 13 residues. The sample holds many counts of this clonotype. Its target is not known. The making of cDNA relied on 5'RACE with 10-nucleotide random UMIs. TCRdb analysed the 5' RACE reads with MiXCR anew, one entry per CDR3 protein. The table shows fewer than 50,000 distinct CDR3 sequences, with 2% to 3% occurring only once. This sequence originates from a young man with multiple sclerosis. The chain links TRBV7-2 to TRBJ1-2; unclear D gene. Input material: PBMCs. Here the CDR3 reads CASSLRAAYGYTF. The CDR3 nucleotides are TGTGCCAGCAGCTTAAGGGCAGCCTATGGCTACACCTTC. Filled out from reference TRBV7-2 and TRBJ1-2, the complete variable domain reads GAGVSQSPSNKVTEKGKDVELRCDPISGHTALYWYRQSLGQGLEFLIYFQGNSAPDKSGLPSDRFSAERTGGSVSTLTIQRTQQEDSAVYLCASSLRAAYGYTFGSGTRLTVV.